This entry lists 27 T cell receptor beta chains sequenced from one sample in a study of blood T cell repertoires in COVID-19. Sequencing was performed with immunoSEQ multiplex PCR; in TCRdb, only in-frame clones are kept and a portion is missing. Here the sample spans 200,000 or so clones, roughly 80% being singletons. The sample was peripheral blood. These receptors were obtained from a human donor in a cohort sampled during active COVID-19.

This clone showed up just a few times. V usage is TRBV2 and J usage is TRBJ1-6; 7 bases match TRBD1. This CDR3 comprises 16 residues. Germline CDR1 is SNHLY and CDR2 is FYNNEI. Germline trimming cut 3 bases from V and 0 bases from J; bases unmatched to any gene: 2. This CDR3 reads CASSEGQSSYNSPLHF. CDR3 nucleotide sequence: TGTGCCAGCAGTGAGGGACAGAGCTCCTATAATTCACCCCTCCACTTT.

This CDR3 reads CATSGPSGRLADTQYF. As DNA, the CDR3 is TGTGCCACCAGTGGCCCTAGCGGGAGGTTGGCAGATACGCAGTATTTT. The chain recombines TRBV24-1 with TRBJ2-3; 11 nucleotides match TRBD2. Trimming took 5 bases from V and 4 from J; bases not matched to a gene: 7. The CDR3 spans 16 residues. Looked up from germline, CDR1 is KGHDR and CDR2 is SFDVKD.

The V gene is TRBV27, the J gene TRBJ2-3; 7 nucleotides align to TRBD2. Per the germline V gene, CDR1 is MNHEY and CDR2 is SMNVEV (reference sequence). V gave up 5 bases and J gave up 2 bases; unmatched junction bases: 16. This CDR3 is 18 amino acids long. The CDR3 protein is CASSPTSANQDPTDTQYF. The CDR3 DNA follows: TGTGCCAGCAGTCCAACTAGCGCAAATCAAGACCCCACAGATACGCAGTATTTT.

The chain carries TRBV12-3 or TRBV12-4 and TRBJ2-3; weak D call: TRBD2 (6 bases). CDR3 length equals 13 residues. V gave up 0 bases and J gave up 7 bases, with 8 bases separating them. CDR3 residues: CASSLAAGYTQYF. The DNA for the CDR3 is TGTGCCAGCAGTTTAGCGGCGGGGTATACGCAGTATTTT.

This clone has just a few counts. The chain combines TRBV18 with TRBJ1-1; 9 bases agree with TRBD1. CDR1 and CDR2 from the germline V gene are KGHSH and LQKENI. Germline trimming cut 5 bases from V and 4 bases from J; bases unmatched to any gene: 5. This CDR3 region has 14 residues. The CDR3 spells CASSVQGASTEAFF. The CDR3 nucleotides are TGTGCCAGCTCAGTACAGGGGGCGAGCACTGAAGCTTTCTTT.

The genes are TRBV10-3 and TRBJ1-1; no clear D gene. CDR1 is ENHRY, CDR2 SYGVKD, per germline. This CDR3 spans 14 amino acids. V lost 0 bases, J lost 1 base, and 6 bases lay in between. The CDR3 protein is CAISESQANTEAFF. CDR3 DNA: TGTGCCATCAGTGAGTCGCAGGCGAACACTGAAGCTTTCTTT.

This clone has a single count. Other DNA sequences from this sample encode an identical CDR3 as well. The CDR3 reads CASSLGQGAYEQYF. The CDR3 DNA reads as TGTGCCAGCAGCTTAGGACAGGGGGCTTACGAGCAGTACTTC. The rearrangement uses TRBV7-9 and TRBJ2-7; 10 bases are a match to TRBD1. The CDR3 length is 14 residues. Germline CDR1 reads SEHNR; CDR2 reads FQNEAQ (reference sequence). V gave up 1 base and J gave up 4 bases; unmatched junction bases: 1.

J is TRBJ1-1 and V is TRBV2; perhaps TRBD1 as D (5 bases). The CDR3 spans 13 residues. From germline, CDR1 is SNHLY and CDR2 FYNNEI. V was shortened by 8 bases and J by 0 bases, with 10 bases between the two germline ends. The CDR3 DNA is TGTGCCAGCGACAGAGAAATGAACACTGAAGCTTTCTTT. As protein: CASDREMNTEAFF.

This clone was picked up many times. This sequence joins TRBV7-9 and TRBJ2-1; D gene uncertain. CDR3 length: 13 residues. Looked up from germline, CDR1 is SEHNR and CDR2 is FQNEAQ (reference sequence). V was trimmed by 5 bases and J by 8 bases, leaving 13 bases between them. CDR3 amino acids: CASSPGPRDEQFF. Written as DNA, the CDR3 is TGTGCCAGCAGCCCCGGCCCTCGGGATGAGCAGTTCTTC.

The rearrangement uses TRBV12-3 or TRBV12-4 and TRBJ1-5; D not resolved. Trimming took off 6 bases at V and 6 bases at J, with 12 bases between the two ends. This CDR3 is 13 amino acids long. The CDR3 coding sequence is TGTGCCAGCAGGGCCGGGGTCGGTCAGCCCCAGCATTTT. Translation: CASRAGVGQPQHF.

The gene calls are TRBV7-8 and TRBJ2-7, with 7 bases that match TRBD1. CDR3 length: 16 residues. With V trimmed by 2 bases and J by 0 bases, 7 bases remained unmatched. Germline assignment: CDR1 SGHVS and CDR2 FQNEAQ. CDR3 protein: CASSLLGTAISYEQYF. Written as DNA, the CDR3 is TGTGCCAGCAGCTTATTGGGGACAGCCATCTCCTACGAGCAGTACTTC.

The gene calls are TRBV6-6 and TRBJ1-2; D is uncertain. This CDR3 region has 16 residues. Germline loops: CDR1 MNHNY, CDR2 SVGAGI (reference sequence). V was pared by 2 bases and J by 7 bases, with 20 bases between. The CDR3, as DNA: TGTGCCAGCAGTTACCCCCCAACTAGGGAAGGGAGTGGCTACACCTTC. It is translated as CASSYPPTREGSGYTF.

This chain joins TRBV28 and TRBJ1-1; no clear D gene. The V gene lost 6 bases and the J gene lost 4 bases, with 6 bases spanning the gap. The germline gives CDR1 MDHEN, CDR2 SYDVKM. This CDR3 has 11 residues. The CDR3 reads CASRSVTEAFF. The CDR3 nucleotides are TGTGCCAGCAGGTCGGTCACTGAAGCTTTCTTT.

The rearrangement uses TRBV25-1 and TRBJ1-4; TRBD1 aligns across 8 bases. Germline lookup yields CDR1 MGHDK and CDR2 SYGVNS. V was pared by 2 bases and J by 8 bases, with 4 bases of the junction left unmatched. The CDR3 is made up of 14 amino acids. The CDR3 DNA is TGTGCCAGCAGTGAAAGGGCAGGGGGCGAAAAACTGTTTTTT. Protein product: CASSERAGGEKLFF.

The chain couples TRBV27 to TRBJ2-5, with TRBD2 matching over 10 bases. The CDR3 spans 16 residues. The germline gives CDR1 MNHEY, CDR2 SMNVEV (reference sequence). Trimming removed 3 bases from V and 2 bases from J; junction bases left unmatched: 6. The DNA of the CDR3 is TGTGCCAGCAGTTTCCGGAGGACTAGCGGTCAAGAGACCCAGTACTTC. Its protein product is CASSFRRTSGQETQYF.

The gene calls are TRBV6-5 and TRBJ2-2; possibly TRBD2 for D (5 bases). The CDR3 runs 12 residues. The V gene lost 8 bases and the J gene lost 4 bases, with 8 bases spanning the gap. The germline V gene encodes CDR1 MNHEY and CDR2 SVGAGI. The CDR3 sequence: CASGSPTGELFF. As DNA, the CDR3 is TGTGCCAGCGGGAGTCCCACCGGGGAGCTGTTTTTT.

The chain is built from TRBV27 and TRBJ1-2, with D maybe TRBD1 (5 bases). V lost 2 bases to trimming and J lost 6 bases, with 16 bases between them. This CDR3 is 15 amino acids long. Per the germline V gene, CDR1 is MNHEY and CDR2 is SMNVEV (reference sequence). The CDR3 loop reads CASSLVRGWWDGYTF. The CDR3 region has the DNA TGTGCCAGCAGTTTAGTGCGGGGGTGGTGGGATGGCTACACCTTC.

The chain carries TRBV30 and TRBJ2-7; a weak D match, TRBD2 (6 bases). This CDR3 region has 14 residues. The germline V and J ends were trimmed by 0 bases and 2 bases, with 11 bases remaining between them. CDR1 is GTSNPN and CDR2 is SVGIG in the germline V gene (reference sequence). The CDR3, as DNA: TGTGCCTGGAGTGTATTGGAGGGGACCTACGAGCAGTACTTC. Its translation is CAWSVLEGTYEQYF.

This clone was detected once. This CDR3 is also generated by other DNA sequences in the sample. The V gene is TRBV19, the J gene TRBJ1-2, with 7 bases that match TRBD1. The V segment lost 6 bases and the J segment 2 bases; nucleotides outside the gene matches: 3. The V gene's germline CDR1 is LNHDA and CDR2 SQIVND (reference sequence). The CDR3 runs 13 residues. This CDR3 reads CASSRQGNYGYTF. CDR3 sequence (DNA): TGTGCCAGTAGCAGACAGGGCAACTATGGCTACACCTTC.

V is TRBV5-1 and J is TRBJ2-7, with 7 bases lining up with TRBD1. This CDR3 spans 14 amino acids. V gave up 3 bases and J gave up 4 bases; unmatched junction bases: 7. Germline CDR1 is SGHRS and CDR2 is YFSETQ. In DNA form, the CDR3 reads TGCGCCAGCAGCTCCCCGGACAGGTCATACGAGCAGTACTTC. As protein: CASSSPDRSYEQYF.

This chain connects TRBV11-1 to TRBJ2-7, with 7 bases that match TRBD2. With V trimmed by 4 bases and J by 7 bases, 4 bases remained unmatched. Germline values: CDR1 SGHAT, CDR2 FQDESV (reference sequence). The length of the CDR3 is 12 residues. Here the CDR3 reads CASSWGGLEQYF. In nucleotides, the CDR3 is TGTGCCAGCAGCTGGGGGGGGTTGGAGCAGTACTTC.

CDR3 DNA sequence: TGTGCCAGCTCACCTACAGGAGGCACAGATACGCAGTATTTT. This encodes CASSPTGGTDTQYF. This chain joins TRBV18 and TRBJ2-3; D might be TRBD1 (5 bases). This CDR3 spans 14 amino acids. Germline values: CDR1 KGHSH, CDR2 LQKENI. V was pared by 3 bases and J by 1 base, with 8 bases between. Full variable domain (remainder filled in from reference TRBV18 and TRBJ2-3): NAGVMQNPRHLVRRRGQEARLRCSPMKGHSHVYWYRQLPEEGLKFMVYLQKENIIDESGMPKERFSAEFPKEGPSILRIQQVVRGDSAAYFCASSPTGGTDTQYFGPGTRLTVL.

The table lists this clone with a count of one. The chain carries TRBV6-6 and TRBJ1-5; 7 nucleotides align to TRBD1. Germline V gene lookup returns CDR1 MNHNY and CDR2 SVGAGI (reference sequence). The CDR3 is made up of 13 amino acids. With 6 bases clipped from V and 9 bases from J, the junction kept 8 bases outside the gene matches. DNA of the CDR3: TGTGCCAGCAGGGCAGGGGGATTACGGCCCCAGCATTTT. Translating gives CASRAGGLRPQHF.

V is TRBV3-1 (or the pseudogene TRBV3-2) and J is TRBJ2-3; 12 nucleotides align to TRBD2. V lost 3 bases to trimming and J lost 3 bases; unmatched junction nucleotides: 10. Germline-derived CDR1 and CDR2 are LGHDT and YNNKEL (reference sequence). The CDR3 contains 18 residues. The CDR3 nucleotides read TGTGCCAGCAGCCAGTTAGAGACTAGCGGGAGAGCGACAGATACGCAGTATTTT. Protein: CASSQLETSGRATDTQYF.

V is TRBV14 and J is TRBJ1-3, with a weak D call TRBD1 (5 bases). V shed 1 base and J shed 7 bases, with 14 bases lying between them. The CDR3 sequence is 15 residues long. CDR1 SGHDN and CDR2 FVKESK come from the germline V gene. The CDR3 is CASSQVRGAGNTIYF. The CDR3, as DNA: TGTGCCAGCAGCCAAGTCCGGGGCGCGGGGAACACCATATATTTT.

The V call is TRBV6-2 or TRBV6-3, the J call TRBJ2-6; D is uncertain. Trimming pared 5 bases from V and 0 bases from J, leaving 20 bases between. The CDR3 consists of 19 residues. Germline assignment: CDR1 MNHEY and CDR2 SVGEGT. The CDR3 sequence: CASSPRRLTGTSGANVLTF. The CDR3 bases are TGTGCCAGCAGTCCCCGGAGACTCACCGGTACCTCTGGGGCCAACGTCCTGACTTTC.

The J gene is TRBJ2-7, the V gene TRBV11-2; no reliable D call. Trimming pared 1 base from V and 3 bases from J, leaving 7 bases between. Germline CDR1 and CDR2: SGHAT and FQNNGV. CDR3 size: 13 residues. The CDR3 DNA reads as TGTGCCAGCAGCTTAGGGCGGCACTACGAGCAGTACTTC. Translating gives CASSLGRHYEQYF.